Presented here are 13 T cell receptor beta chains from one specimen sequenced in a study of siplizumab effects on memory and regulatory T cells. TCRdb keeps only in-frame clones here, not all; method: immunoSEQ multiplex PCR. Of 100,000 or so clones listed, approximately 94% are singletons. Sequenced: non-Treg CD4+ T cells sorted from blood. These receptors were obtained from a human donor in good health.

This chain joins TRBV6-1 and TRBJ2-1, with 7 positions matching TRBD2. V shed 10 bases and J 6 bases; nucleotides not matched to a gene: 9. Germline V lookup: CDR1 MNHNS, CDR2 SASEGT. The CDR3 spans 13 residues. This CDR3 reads CATDPAGANEQFF. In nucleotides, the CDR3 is TGTGCCACCGACCCTGCGGGAGCCAATGAGCAGTTCTTC.

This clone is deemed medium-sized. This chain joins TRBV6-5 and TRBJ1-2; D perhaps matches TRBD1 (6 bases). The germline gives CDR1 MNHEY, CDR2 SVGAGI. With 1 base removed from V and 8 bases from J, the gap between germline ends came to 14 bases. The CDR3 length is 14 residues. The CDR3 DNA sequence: TGTGCCAGCAGTTACTTAAACAGGGCAGGGGGCTACACCTTC. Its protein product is CASSYLNRAGGYTF.

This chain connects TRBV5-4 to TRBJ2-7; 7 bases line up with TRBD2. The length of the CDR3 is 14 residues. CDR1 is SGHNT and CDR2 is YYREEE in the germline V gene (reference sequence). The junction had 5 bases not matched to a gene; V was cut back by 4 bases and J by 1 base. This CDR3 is CASSPGGVSYEQYF. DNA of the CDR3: TGTGCCAGCAGCCCTGGGGGGGTGTCCTACGAGCAGTACTTC. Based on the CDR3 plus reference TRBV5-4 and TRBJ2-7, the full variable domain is ETGVTQSPTHLIKTRGQQVTLRCSSQSGHNTVSWYQQALGQGPQFIFQYYREEENGRGNFPPRFSGLQFPNYSSELNVNALELDDSALYLCASSPGGVSYEQYFGPGTRLTVT.

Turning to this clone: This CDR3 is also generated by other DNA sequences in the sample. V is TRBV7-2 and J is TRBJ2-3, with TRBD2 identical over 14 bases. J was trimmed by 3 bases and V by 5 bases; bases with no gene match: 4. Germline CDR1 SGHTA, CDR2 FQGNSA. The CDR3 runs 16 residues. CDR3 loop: CASSLGLAGGTDTQYF. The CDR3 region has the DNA TGTGCCAGCAGCCTCGGACTAGCGGGAGGTACAGATACGCAGTATTTT.

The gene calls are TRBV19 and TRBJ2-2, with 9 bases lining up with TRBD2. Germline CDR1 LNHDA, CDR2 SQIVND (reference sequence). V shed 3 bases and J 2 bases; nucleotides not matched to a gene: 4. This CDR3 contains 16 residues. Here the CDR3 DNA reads TGTGCCAGTAGTATTAGGCTAGCGGGAAACACCGGGGAGCTGTTTTTT. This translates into CASSIRLAGNTGELFF.

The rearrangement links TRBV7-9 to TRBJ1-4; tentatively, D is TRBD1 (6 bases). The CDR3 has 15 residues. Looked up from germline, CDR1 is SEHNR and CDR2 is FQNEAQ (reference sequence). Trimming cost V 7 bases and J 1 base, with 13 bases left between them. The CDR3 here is CASTSRGITNEKLFF. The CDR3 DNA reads TGTGCCAGCACCAGCAGGGGCATAACTAATGAAAAACTGTTTTTT.

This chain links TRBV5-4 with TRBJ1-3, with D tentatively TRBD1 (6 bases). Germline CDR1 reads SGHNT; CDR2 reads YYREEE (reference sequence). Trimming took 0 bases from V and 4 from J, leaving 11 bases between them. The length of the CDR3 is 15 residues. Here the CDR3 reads CASSLGGQFGNTIYF. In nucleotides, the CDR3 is TGTGCCAGCAGCTTGGGTGGACAGTTCGGAAACACCATATATTTT.

CDR3: CASSPGAGGTTQYF. The CDR3 DNA reads as TGTGCCAGCTCACCAGGAGCGGGCGGGACGACCCAGTACTTC. The rearrangement links TRBV18 to TRBJ2-5; a weak D match, TRBD2 (6 bases). Trimming pared 2 bases from V and 7 bases from J, leaving 14 bases between. CDR3 size: 14 residues. The germline gives CDR1 KGHSH, CDR2 LQKENI.

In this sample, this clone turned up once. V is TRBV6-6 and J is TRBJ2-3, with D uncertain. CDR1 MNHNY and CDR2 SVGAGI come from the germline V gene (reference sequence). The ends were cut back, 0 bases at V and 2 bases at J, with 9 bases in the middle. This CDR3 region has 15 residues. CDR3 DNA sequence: TGTGCCAGCAGTTACTCGATGGGAAACACAGATACGCAGTATTTT. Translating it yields CASSYSMGNTDTQYF.

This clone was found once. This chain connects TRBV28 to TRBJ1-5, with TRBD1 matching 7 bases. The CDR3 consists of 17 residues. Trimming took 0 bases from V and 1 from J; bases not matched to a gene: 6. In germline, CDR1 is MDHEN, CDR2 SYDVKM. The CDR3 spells CASSLWSTGTSNQPQHF. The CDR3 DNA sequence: TGTGCCAGCAGTTTATGGTCGACAGGGACCAGCAATCAGCCCCAGCATTTT.

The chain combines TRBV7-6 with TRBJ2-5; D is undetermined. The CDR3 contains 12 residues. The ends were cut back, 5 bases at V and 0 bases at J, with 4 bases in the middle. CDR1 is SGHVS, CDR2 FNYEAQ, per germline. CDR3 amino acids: CASSQYQETQYF. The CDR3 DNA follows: TGTGCCAGCAGCCAGTACCAAGAGACCCAGTACTTC.

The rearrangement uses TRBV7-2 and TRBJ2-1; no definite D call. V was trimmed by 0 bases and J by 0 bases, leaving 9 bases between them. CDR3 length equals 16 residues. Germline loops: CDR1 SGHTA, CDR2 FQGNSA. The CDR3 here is CASSLAAASSYNEQFF. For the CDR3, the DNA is TGTGCCAGCAGCTTAGCGGCGGCTAGCTCCTACAATGAGCAGTTCTTC.

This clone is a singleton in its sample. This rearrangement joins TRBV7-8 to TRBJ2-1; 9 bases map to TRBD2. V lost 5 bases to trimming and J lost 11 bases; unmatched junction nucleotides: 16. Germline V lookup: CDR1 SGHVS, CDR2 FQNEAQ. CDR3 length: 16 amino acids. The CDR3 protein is CASSTGGAASGAKQFF. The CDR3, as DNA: TGTGCCAGCAGCACCGGGGGGGCGGCTAGCGGGGCCAAGCAGTTCTTC.